Below, one T cell receptor beta chain is given with its context. Antigen unknown. The CDR3 totals 15 residues. The germline CDR1 and CDR2 sequences are SGHTA and FQGNSA. Trimming shortened V by 5 bases and J by 5 bases, and 16 bases separated the two germline ends. These data come from a study of OX40 agonist ivuxolimab in advanced cancers. In the study overall: Patients were treated with intravenous ivuxolimab, dosed at 0.01 to 10 mg/kg and infused every 2 weeks.

Assay: immunoSEQ multiplex PCR; the TCRdb copy retains only in-frame clones and omits some. The sample consists of roughly 35,000 clones, approximately 90% of them appearing once. Study-level findings and limits: In CD8+ T cells, expanded clones were on average more numerous than in CD4+. What antigens the expanded peripheral T cells recognized was never established. Nonresponders included some who also had low normalized T-cell clonal expansion.

This chain joins TRBV7-2 and TRBJ2-1; tentative D call: TRBD1 (6 bases). This receptor was taken from an adult with an advanced solid tumor such as melanoma, head and neck, liver or kidney cancer. The sequenced sample was CD4+ or CD8+ T cells sorted from blood, obtained in a trial of the OX40 agonist ivuxolimab. The CDR3: CASSHRVGADNEQFF. The CDR3, as DNA: TGTGCCAGCAGCCACAGGGTCGGGGCGGACAATGAGCAGTTCTTC.